This TCR beta chain was found in a study of T cell changes during pregnancy in multiple sclerosis (dated by TCRdb to between 2018 and 2020). About the full investigation: In women with multiple sclerosis, the researchers looked at how the T cell repertoire shifted as pregnancy progressed.

Libraries were made using the immunoSEQ multiplex PCR assay. Drawn from immuneACCESS, this table holds only the in-frame rearrangements with V and J called that TCRdb kept. Clones are partly lost; checked studies trace under half to an unresolved V gene and leave the rest unexplained. The sample table contains over 35,000 clones; only one count was recorded for 75% to 95% of them. The ten largest clones take up approximately 0.49% of the sample. Inclusive of the bounding cysteine and phenylalanine, the CDR3 is 17 residues long. The only DNA kept is the CDR3, 51 bases in frame from the first base. The germline V gene (reference sequence) provides CDR1 MNHEY and CDR2 SMNVEV. The germline ends are 12 bases apart after V is trimmed by 3 bases and J by 0 bases. On this clone: Its recognized antigen is unknown. Per-nucleotide qualities are absent, and no much larger clonotype sits a single base away.

The sequence was collected from a female donor in good health, enrolled as a control in a pregnancy study. The specimen comprised CD4+ T cells from peripheral blood mononuclear cells, sampled in the first trimester of pregnancy. This sequence uses TRBV27 and TRBJ1-6, with the identity of the D gene unclear. The sequenced DNA: TGTGCCAGCAGTTTTTCCCGTTATGTCTCCTATAATTCACCCCTCCACTTT. This codes for CASSFSRYVSYNSPLHF.